Listed here are 27 T cell receptor beta chains from one sample, sequenced in a study of vaccination effects on CD4 cells after COVID-19. Their antigen targets remain unknown. Sequencing was performed with immunoSEQ multiplex PCR; in TCRdb, only in-frame clones are kept and a portion is missing. The table lists tens of thousands of clones, approximately 80% of them singletons. Researchers isolated CD4+ T cells once approximately 10 days of culture had elapsed. Sample: CD4+ T cells from PBMCs cultured without peptide, taken before COVID-19 vaccination. The source is a human donor who received a COVID-19 vaccine.

This rearrangement joins TRBV7-3 to TRBJ2-3; TRBD2 aligns across 10 bases. The CDR3 loop spans 14 amino acids. The germline CDR1 and CDR2 sequences are SGHTA and FQGTGA. Trimming removed 5 bases from V and 4 bases from J; junction bases left unmatched: 3. Here the CDR3 DNA reads TGTGCCAGCAGCAAAGCGGGGGGGCCAGATACGCAGTATTTT. Its translation: CASSKAGGPDTQYF.

The chain uses TRBV5-1 and TRBJ2-3, with D possibly matching TRBD1 (5 bases). Trimming stripped 5 bases from V and 3 bases from J, with 10 bases between. Germline-derived CDR1 and CDR2 are SGHRS and YFSETQ. The CDR3 is 13 residues long. The CDR3 DNA follows: TGCGCCAGCAGGCCCAGGGCGACAGATACGCAGTATTTT. Translated, it gives CASRPRATDTQYF.

The CDR3 spells CASSLGQGETQYF. The DNA of the CDR3 is TGTGCCAGCAGCCTTGGACAGGGCGAGACCCAGTACTTC. This chain connects TRBV7-2 to TRBJ2-5; 8 bases agree with TRBD1. The length of the CDR3 is 13 residues. J was trimmed by 5 bases and V by 5 bases; bases with no gene match: 4. Germline V gives CDR1 SGHTA, CDR2 FQGNSA.

This clone was counted once. The chain employs TRBV6-6 and TRBJ1-2, with D tentatively TRBD1 (5 bases). The ends were cut back, 2 bases at V and 8 bases at J, with 9 bases in the middle. The CDR3 is 12 amino acids. The V gene's germline CDR1 is MNHNY and CDR2 SVGAGI (reference sequence). CDR3 loop: CASSYQGDGYTF. DNA for the CDR3: TGTGCCAGCAGTTACCAGGGTGACGGCTACACCTTC.

This clone was observed once. This chain links TRBV10-2 with TRBJ2-3; D gene unclear. CDR3 size: 11 residues. The germline V and J ends were trimmed by 7 bases and 0 bases, with 2 bases remaining between them. The germline V gene encodes CDR1 WSHSY and CDR2 SAAADI. The CDR3 nucleotides are TGCGCCAGCAAGAGCACAGATACGCAGTATTTT. It translates to CASKSTDTQYF.

This clone was seen only a few times. This sequence joins TRBV6-5 and TRBJ1-3; D may be TRBD1 (5 bases). The CDR3 covers 15 residues. Trimming shortened V by 5 bases and J by 0 bases, and 11 bases separated the two germline ends. CDR1 MNHEY and CDR2 SVGAGI come from the germline V gene. The CDR3: CASSPFDSSGNTIYF. In DNA, the CDR3 is TGTGCCAGCAGTCCTTTCGACAGCTCTGGAAACACCATATATTTT.

The chain recombines TRBV15 with TRBJ2-1; D not certain. Germline V gene lookup returns CDR1 LNHNV and CDR2 YYDKDF (reference sequence). The CDR3 length is 14 residues. V lost 2 bases to trimming and J lost 1 base, with 6 bases between them. This CDR3 reads CATSRQESYNEQFF. DNA of the CDR3: TGTGCCACCAGCAGACAGGAGTCCTACAATGAGCAGTTCTTC.

The chain combines TRBV12-3 or TRBV12-4 with TRBJ1-1; D not certain. V shed 7 bases and J shed 0 bases, with 9 bases lying between them. The CDR3 totals 13 residues. As DNA, the CDR3 is TGTGCCAGCACCCCCGGCCTGAACACTGAAGCTTTCTTT. It specifies CASTPGLNTEAFF.

This clone was found once. V is TRBV6-5 and J is TRBJ1-6; D remains unclear. CDR1 MNHEY and CDR2 SVGAGI come from the germline V gene. The CDR3 totals 15 residues. Trimming cost V 7 bases and J 8 bases, with 18 bases left between them. The DNA for the CDR3 is TGTGCCAGCATTGTGGGCGGATTCTGGGATTCACCCCTCCACTTT. Protein sequence: CASIVGGFWDSPLHF.

The J gene is TRBJ1-5, the V gene TRBV30; 8 bases agree with TRBD1. Looked up from germline, CDR1 is GTSNPN and CDR2 is SVGIG (reference sequence). J gave up 5 bases and V 0 bases, and 6 bases lay outside the gene matches. CDR3 length: 15 amino acids. CDR3 protein: CAWSVHTGGHQPQHF. In nucleotides, the CDR3 is TGTGCCTGGAGTGTCCACACAGGGGGGCATCAGCCCCAGCATTTT. Filled out from reference TRBV30 and TRBJ1-5, the complete variable domain reads SQTIHQWPATLVQPVGSPLSLECTVEGTSNPNLYWYRQAAGRGLQLLFYSVGIGQISSEVPQNLSASRPQDRQFILSSKKLLLSDSGFYLCAWSVHTGGHQPQHFGDGTRLSIL.

This clone is a singleton in its sample. The chain recombines TRBV11-2 with TRBJ2-5; D is unclear. CDR1 SGHAT and CDR2 FQNNGV come from the germline V gene. V was trimmed by 3 bases and J by 3 bases, leaving 17 bases between them. CDR3 length: 16 residues. The CDR3 nucleotides are TGTGCCAGCAGCTTCCTGACACCCGGAAGGGAAGAGACCCAGTACTTC. As protein: CASSFLTPGREETQYF.

The rearrangement joins TRBV30 to TRBJ2-7; 8 nucleotides agree with TRBD1. Germline V CDR1 and CDR2: GTSNPN, SVGIG (reference sequence). The CDR3 runs 14 residues. CDR3 in amino acids: CASSPTGATGEQYV. In DNA form, the CDR3 reads TGTGCCTCGAGTCCGACAGGGGCCACGGGGGAGCAGTACGTC.

This clone was detected once. The genes are TRBV4-2 and TRBJ2-5; the match to TRBD2 covers 11 bases. This CDR3 comprises 17 residues. The V gene end was trimmed by 1 base and the J gene end by 5 bases; junction bases not matched to a gene: 9. Germline values: CDR1 LGHNA, CDR2 YNFKEQ. The CDR3 DNA reads TGTGCCAGCAGCCAAGGAGGGACTAGCGGTTTGATGGAGACCCAGTACTTC. Its protein product is CASSQGGTSGLMETQYF.

In the case of this clone: At the DNA level, this CDR3 is encoded by other sequences in the same sample as well. The chain couples TRBV18 to TRBJ2-5, with unresolved D. Germline CDR1 KGHSH, CDR2 LQKENI. The CDR3 contains 13 residues. Deletions cut 2 bases from V and 2 bases from J, with 6 bases between. In DNA, the CDR3 is TGTGCCAGCTCACCAAGGCAGCAAGAGACCCAGTACTTC. The encoded protein is CASSPRQQETQYF. The complete variable domain, with remaining parts taken from reference TRBV18 and TRBJ2-5, reads NAGVMQNPRHLVRRRGQEARLRCSPMKGHSHVYWYRQLPEEGLKFMVYLQKENIIDESGMPKERFSAEFPKEGPSILRIQQVVRGDSAAYFCASSPRQQETQYFGPGTRLLVL.

The rearrangement uses TRBV5-1 and TRBJ2-1; 7 bases fit TRBD2. CDR1 SGHRS and CDR2 YFSETQ come from the germline V gene. The V segment lost 4 bases and the J segment 0 bases; nucleotides outside the gene matches: 10. The CDR3 spans 17 residues. The CDR3 DNA reads as TGCGCCAGCAGCCCGTTGAGCGGGGACGGCTCCTACAATGAGCAGTTCTTC. Protein product: CASSPLSGDGSYNEQFF. Full variable domain (outside the CDR3, taken from reference TRBV5-1 and TRBJ2-1): KAGVTQTPRYLIKTRGQQVTLSCSPISGHRSVSWYQQTPGQGLQFLFEYFSETQRNKGNFPGRFSGRQFSNSRSEMNVSTLELGDSALYLCASSPLSGDGSYNEQFFGPGTRLTVL.

The rearrangement joins TRBV19 to TRBJ1-2, with D possibly being TRBD1 (5 bases). The V gene lost 5 bases and the J gene lost 2 bases, with 12 bases spanning the gap. CDR1 LNHDA and CDR2 SQIVND come from the germline V gene (reference sequence). This CDR3 contains 14 residues. The CDR3: CASSPGGVNYGYTF. DNA for the CDR3: TGTGCCAGTAGTCCCGGGGGGGTGAACTATGGCTACACCTTC. The full variable domain, completed using reference TRBV19 and TRBJ1-2, is DGGITQSPKYLFRKEGQNVTLSCEQNLNHDAMYWYRQDPGQGLRLIYYSQIVNDFQKGDIAEGYSVSREKKESFPLTVTSAQKNPTAFYLCASSPGGVNYGYTFGSGTRLTVV.

The genes are TRBV3-1 (or the pseudogene TRBV3-2) and TRBJ2-1; TRBD1 aligns across 9 bases. CDR1 is LGHDT and CDR2 is YNNKEL in the germline V gene (reference sequence). Trimming at V came to 3 bases and at J to 5 bases, leaving 5 bases not matched to a gene. This CDR3 spans 15 amino acids. The CDR3 DNA follows: TGTGCCAGCAGCCACCGGCGACAGGGGGACAATGAGCAGTTCTTC. It specifies CASSHRRQGDNEQFF.

The gene calls are TRBV24-1 and TRBJ2-3, with a tentative D call TRBD2 (7 bases). This CDR3 spans 15 amino acids. With 4 bases removed from V and 2 bases from J, the gap between germline ends came to 12 bases. Per the germline V gene, CDR1 is KGHDR and CDR2 is SFDVKD. CDR3 residues: CATSEGGPPTDTQYF. The CDR3 DNA reads TGTGCCACCAGTGAGGGGGGGCCCCCCACAGATACGCAGTATTTT.

This chain's CDR3 is CAWTGGDADTQYF. The CDR3 coding sequence is TGTGCCTGGACGGGGGGCGATGCAGATACGCAGTATTTT. The rearrangement uses TRBV30 and TRBJ2-3; D might be TRBD2 (7 bases). From germline, CDR1 is GTSNPN and CDR2 SVGIG (reference sequence). The CDR3 is 13 residues long. V was pared by 4 bases and J by 4 bases, with 12 bases between.

This sequence joins TRBV19 and TRBJ2-3; 10 bases are shared with TRBD1. The V gene end was trimmed by 8 bases and the J gene end by 4 bases; junction bases not matched to a gene: 3. There are 13 residues in the CDR3. Germline lookup yields CDR1 LNHDA and CDR2 SQIVND (reference sequence). This CDR3 is CASSGTGADTQYF. The CDR3 nucleotides are TGTGCCAGTTCCGGGACAGGGGCAGATACGCAGTATTTT.

The table lists this clone with a count of one. V gene TRBV18 combines with J gene TRBJ1-5; a possible D gene is TRBD1 (5 bases). Germline CDR1 KGHSH, CDR2 LQKENI. V lost 3 bases and J 7 bases, leaving 10 bases between the germline ends. The CDR3 sequence is 13 residues long. The CDR3 nucleotides read TGTGCCAGCTCACCCACAGGCGGACAGCCCCAGCATTTT. As protein: CASSPTGGQPQHF. Looking up the rest from reference TRBV18 and TRBJ1-5 gives the full variable domain: NAGVMQNPRHLVRRRGQEARLRCSPMKGHSHVYWYRQLPEEGLKFMVYLQKENIIDESGMPKERFSAEFPKEGPSILRIQQVVRGDSAAYFCASSPTGGQPQHFGDGTRLSIL.

The chain employs TRBV15 and TRBJ1-1; 10 bases are a match to TRBD1. Germline CDR1 LNHNV, CDR2 YYDKDF (reference sequence). This CDR3 comprises 16 residues. Unmatched junction bases numbered 9, after V lost 0 bases and J lost 8 bases. CDR3 sequence (DNA): TGTGCCACCAGCAGAGATCCCGGACAGGGGGTGAAGGAAGCTTTCTTT. Translating it yields CATSRDPGQGVKEAFF. Filled out from reference TRBV15 and TRBJ1-1, the complete variable domain reads DAMVIQNPRYQVTQFGKPVTLSCSQTLNHNVMYWYQQKSSQAPKLLFHYYDKDFNNEADTPDNFQSRRPNTSFCFLDIRSPGLGDTAMYLCATSRDPGQGVKEAFFGQGTRLTVV.

This clone occurred a few times. V and J are TRBV3-1 (or the pseudogene TRBV3-2) and TRBJ1-3; TRBD1 matches 10 bases. Germline values: CDR1 LGHDT, CDR2 YNNKEL (reference sequence). The V segment lost 4 bases and the J segment 0 bases; nucleotides outside the gene matches: 9. This CDR3 spans 18 amino acids. The CDR3 DNA reads as TGTGCCAGCAGCCCCTCCAGGGGACAGGGGACCTCTGGAAACACCATATATTTT. Residues: CASSPSRGQGTSGNTIYF.

This clone was recorded once. The J gene is TRBJ2-3, the V gene TRBV4-1; D is unclear. Trimming shortened V by 0 bases and J by 2 bases, and 9 bases separated the two germline ends. Germline CDR1 is MGHRA and CDR2 is YSYEKL. The CDR3 is 15 amino acids. CDR3 sequence (DNA): TGCGCCAGCAGCCAAGAGGATGAACTCACAGATACGCAGTATTTT. Amino acid sequence: CASSQEDELTDTQYF.

The chain combines TRBV18 with TRBJ2-2; weak D call: TRBD1 (5 bases). The length of the CDR3 is 13 residues. Germline V gene data show CDR1 as KGHSH and CDR2 as LQKENI. V was trimmed by 6 bases and J by 1 base, leaving 6 bases between them. DNA of the CDR3: TGTGCCAGCTCCGGACAGAACACCGGGGAGCTGTTTTTT. Translated: CASSGQNTGELFF.

The rearrangement links TRBV15 to TRBJ2-3; 10 positions agree with TRBD2. The CDR3 has 18 residues. The germline V gene has CDR1 LNHNV and CDR2 YYDKDF (reference sequence). After removal of 0 bases from V and 1 base from J, the junction contained 7 bases not matched to a gene. In DNA, the CDR3 is TGTGCCACCAGCAGAGATTTGGCTAGCGGGGGACGCACAGATACGCAGTATTTT. This codes for CATSRDLASGGRTDTQYF.

The CDR3 sequence: CASSQSGLAGVTGELFF. The CDR3 coding sequence is TGCGCCAGCAGCCAATCGGGACTAGCGGGGGTCACCGGGGAGCTGTTTTTT. This rearrangement joins TRBV4-1 to TRBJ2-2, with 14 bases matching TRBD2. The germline CDR1 and CDR2 sequences are MGHRA and YSYEKL. With 2 bases clipped from V and 4 bases from J, the junction kept 3 bases outside the gene matches. The CDR3 consists of 17 residues.